One sample yielded the 32 T cell receptor beta chains listed below, sequenced in a study of cytomegalovirus exposure and HLA in healthy donors (dated by TCRdb to about 2017). Libraries were made using the immunoSEQ multiplex PCR assay. For the multiplex PCR, a mixture combining 60 forward primers for TCR Vbeta segments and 13 reverse primers for TCR Jbeta segments was used. TCRdb re-hosts the immuneACCESS table, in-frame sequences only. Its copies lack some clones; in the studies checked, an unresolved V gene accounts for under half of them, and the cause for the rest is not known. The sample table contains nearly 110,000 clones; only one count was recorded for 65% to 80% of them. Of the sample, 3% to 4.5% is held by the ten largest clones. What was sequenced was PBMCs. Receptor source: a man between 60 and 75 years old in good health and CMV-seronegative.

The V and J genes are TRBV5-1 and TRBJ1-4, with 9 bases that match TRBD1. The CDR3 contains 15 residues. Germline loops: CDR1 SGHRS, CDR2 YFSETQ. Germline trimming cut 0 bases from V and 7 bases from J; bases unmatched to any gene: 4. The CDR3 loop is CASSLAGTGIEKLFF. The CDR3, as DNA: TGCGCCAGCAGCTTGGCCGGGACAGGGATTGAAAAACTGTTTTTT.

The V and J genes are TRBV29-1 and TRBJ1-2, with unresolved D. The germline V gene encodes CDR1 SQVTM and CDR2 ANQGSEA. The V end lost 4 bases, the J end lost 7 bases, and 13 bases lay between the germline ends. The CDR3 contains 12 residues. The DNA for the CDR3 is TGCAGCGTTGGAGAGATTCTCGGTGGCTACACCTTC. Translating gives CSVGEILGGYTF.

The J gene is TRBJ2-3, the V gene TRBV30, with D tentatively TRBD1 (6 bases). Trimming stripped 5 bases from V and 2 bases from J, with 11 bases between. CDR3 length: 13 amino acids. Per the germline V gene, CDR1 is GTSNPN and CDR2 is SVGIG (reference sequence). The CDR3: CAWYRVFTDTQYF. DNA of the CDR3: TGTGCCTGGTACAGGGTTTTCACAGATACGCAGTATTTT.

V gene TRBV5-4 combines with J gene TRBJ2-2, with 7 bases fitting TRBD1. CDR3 length equals 16 residues. Per germline, CDR1 SGHNT and CDR2 YYREEE (reference sequence). The ends lost 4 bases at V and 0 bases at J; junction bases unmatched: 6. The CDR3 region is CASSLGQNANTGELFF. The CDR3 nucleotides read TGTGCCAGCAGCCTGGGACAGAACGCGAACACCGGGGAGCTGTTTTTT.

This rearrangement joins TRBV6-5 to TRBJ1-1; 9 bases agree with TRBD1. This CDR3 has 13 residues. The germline V gene encodes CDR1 MNHEY and CDR2 SVGAGI. The junction had 6 bases not matched to a gene; V was cut back by 7 bases and J by 6 bases. The CDR3 DNA reads as TGTGCCAGCACTCAAACAGGGGGCTCTGAAGCTTTCTTT. It codes for CASTQTGGSEAFF.

The rearrangement uses TRBV27 and TRBJ2-7, with 8 bases matching TRBD2. J gave up 2 bases and V 5 bases, and 5 bases lay outside the gene matches. Germline V gives CDR1 MNHEY, CDR2 SMNVEV (reference sequence). The CDR3 has 14 amino acids. Here the CDR3 reads CASSKPGLAYEQYF. DNA of the CDR3: TGTGCCAGCAGTAAACCGGGACTAGCCTACGAGCAGTACTTC.

The chain is built from TRBV9 and TRBJ2-3, with 7 bases lining up with TRBD1. Germline CDR1 SGDLS, CDR2 YYNGEE. The CDR3 loop spans 16 amino acids. The junction had 8 bases not matched to a gene; V was cut back by 2 bases and J by 2 bases. In nucleotides, the CDR3 is TGTGCCAGCAGCGTCTTGGGACAGTCCTTCACAGATACGCAGTATTTT. Translated: CASSVLGQSFTDTQYF.

The CDR3 DNA reads TGTGCAAGTCGCTATTCCTTTAATTCACCCCTCCACTTT. Translating it yields CASRYSFNSPLHF. The chain recombines TRBV12-2 with TRBJ1-6. TRBV12-2 is a listed pseudogene. This CDR3 region has 13 residues.

The CDR3, as DNA: TGTGCCAGTTCGGACAGCCGCTATGAGCCCCAGCATTTT. It yields the protein CASSDSRYEPQHF. This chain connects TRBV2 to TRBJ1-5; the D gene is possibly TRBD1 (6 bases). CDR1 and CDR2 from the germline V gene are SNHLY and FYNNEI. Trimming left V 9 bases short and J 8 bases short, with 17 bases between. This CDR3 spans 13 amino acids.

The sample holds a few counts of this clone. Distinct nucleotide sequences in the sample also encode this CDR3. This chain joins TRBV7-9 and TRBJ1-4; 7 bases map to TRBD1. The CDR3 has 14 amino acids. Germline-derived CDR1 and CDR2 are SEHNR and FQNEAQ (reference sequence). J gave up 8 bases and V 5 bases, and 8 bases lay outside the gene matches. The CDR3, as DNA: TGTGCCAGCAGCCGGGGACAGCTTAACGAAAAACTGTTTTTT. It yields the protein CASSRGQLNEKLFF.

The chain joins TRBV5-1 to TRBJ2-5; 9 positions agree with TRBD1. CDR1 and CDR2 from the germline V gene are SGHRS and YFSETQ. CDR3 length equals 17 residues. The junction had 10 bases not matched to a gene; V was cut back by 4 bases and J by 0 bases. As DNA, the CDR3 is TGCGCCAGCAGCAGGCGGGGGACAGGGCATTACCAAGAGACCCAGTACTTC. It codes for CASSRRGTGHYQETQYF. The whole variable domain, remainder taken from reference TRBV5-1 and TRBJ2-5, is KAGVTQTPRYLIKTRGQQVTLSCSPISGHRSVSWYQQTPGQGLQFLFEYFSETQRNKGNFPGRFSGRQFSNSRSEMNVSTLELGDSALYLCASSRRGTGHYQETQYFGPGTRLLVL.

The chain combines TRBV25-1 with TRBJ1-1, with D maybe TRBD1 (6 bases). V gave up 5 bases and J gave up 5 bases, with 12 bases separating them. Germline V lookup: CDR1 MGHDK, CDR2 SYGVNS. There are 13 residues in the CDR3. The CDR3 bases are TGTGCCAGCAGTCAACGGGGGGCGACTGAAGCTTTCTTT. This gives the protein CASSQRGATEAFF.

V usage is TRBV10-1 and J usage is TRBJ2-7; the match to TRBD1 covers 7 bases. Germline V gene data show CDR1 as WNHNN and CDR2 as SYGVQD (reference sequence). The CDR3 runs 18 residues. V was pared by 6 bases and J by 0 bases, with 17 bases of the junction left unmatched. In DNA, the CDR3 is TGCGCCAGCAGCGGACAAGGGGGCGCCTCCAGTAGCTCCTACGAGCAGTACGTC. Translated: CASSGQGGASSSSYEQYV.

The V call is TRBV25-1, the J call TRBJ2-3; TRBD1 is a possible D gene (6 bases). Per the germline V gene, CDR1 is MGHDK and CDR2 is SYGVNS. With 5 bases removed from V and 2 bases from J, the gap between germline ends came to 20 bases. The CDR3 spans 17 residues. The CDR3 region is CASSQGTWGFSTDTQYF. The CDR3 coding sequence is TGTGCCAGCAGTCAGGGGACGTGGGGGTTTTCCACAGATACGCAGTATTTT.

This chain joins TRBV5-4 and TRBJ1-1; D is perhaps TRBD1 (5 bases). The CDR3 loop spans 15 amino acids. The V and J ends lost 3 bases and 0 bases respectively, with 12 bases between them. Germline lookup yields CDR1 SGHNT and CDR2 YYREEE (reference sequence). CDR3 in amino acids: CASSYLDRLNTEAFF. Here the CDR3 DNA reads TGTGCCAGCAGCTACCTCGACAGATTGAACACTGAAGCTTTCTTT.

The genes are TRBV5-4 and TRBJ2-3; TRBD1 aligns across 11 bases. Trimming removed 3 bases from V and 5 bases from J; junction bases left unmatched: 5. Germline assignment: CDR1 SGHNT and CDR2 YYREEE (reference sequence). The CDR3 is 15 amino acids. CDR3 sequence reads: CASSYGTGGVDTQYF. CDR3 in DNA: TGTGCCAGCAGCTACGGGACAGGGGGTGTAGATACGCAGTATTTT.

This clone occurred a few times. V gene TRBV7-3 combines with J gene TRBJ2-2, with 9 bases identical to TRBD2. With 5 bases clipped from V and 0 bases from J, the junction kept 7 bases outside the gene matches. The CDR3 length is 17 residues. Germline V gene lookup returns CDR1 SGHTA and CDR2 FQGTGA. Here the CDR3 reads CASSARGGATNTGELFF. The CDR3 DNA follows: TGTGCCAGCAGCGCCCGCGGGGGGGCCACGAACACCGGGGAGCTGTTTTTT.

The chain carries TRBV4-1 and TRBJ1-5; the D is unclear. The CDR3 totals 14 residues. The germline V gene has CDR1 MGHRA and CDR2 YSYEKL. The germline V and J ends were trimmed by 0 bases and 9 bases, with 12 bases remaining between them. The CDR3 DNA follows: TGCGCCAGCAGCCAAGATGTGGTGGTGAGGCCCCAGCATTTT. Translated, it gives CASSQDVVVRPQHF.

This chain links TRBV5-1 with TRBJ2-1; tentative D call: TRBD2 (6 bases). In germline, CDR1 is SGHRS, CDR2 YFSETQ. The CDR3 contains 14 residues. With 0 bases removed from V and 4 bases from J, the gap between germline ends came to 8 bases. DNA for the CDR3: TGCGCCAGCAGCTTGGCCAGCGGGTACAATGAGCAGTTCTTC. Residues: CASSLASGYNEQFF.

J is TRBJ1-2 and V is TRBV15; 8 positions agree with TRBD1. The CDR3 spans 15 residues. Germline CDR1 LNHNV, CDR2 YYDKDF (reference sequence). V dropped 0 bases and J dropped 4; count of bases not matched to a gene: 4. The CDR3 loop reads CATSRDRGLSYGYTF. The CDR3 nucleotides are TGTGCCACCAGCAGAGACAGGGGGCTTTCCTATGGCTACACCTTC.

The chain couples TRBV9 to TRBJ2-2; tentatively, D is TRBD2 (5 bases). Trimming left V 0 bases short and J 3 bases short, with 12 bases between. Germline-derived CDR1 and CDR2 are SGDLS and YYNGEE. The CDR3 runs to 16 residues. Written as DNA, the CDR3 is TGTGCCAGCAGCGTAGACGGGGTCAGTTACACCGGGGAGCTGTTTTTT. Amino acid sequence: CASSVDGVSYTGELFF.

V usage is TRBV7-2 and J usage is TRBJ2-7; 8 bases align to TRBD2. The CDR3 consists of 15 residues. The ends lost 2 bases at V and 0 bases at J; junction bases unmatched: 3. Germline V lookup: CDR1 SGHTA, CDR2 FQGNSA. The CDR3 DNA is TGTGCCAGCAGCTTAAGTAGCGGGGCCTCCTACGAGCAGTACTTC. Residues: CASSLSSGASYEQYF.

This chain joins TRBV4-2 and TRBJ1-2; D perhaps matches TRBD1 (6 bases). This CDR3 has 12 amino acids. The V gene's germline CDR1 is LGHNA and CDR2 YNFKEQ. V shed 0 bases and J shed 8 bases, with 7 bases lying between them. The CDR3: CASSQDRGGYTF. The CDR3 DNA follows: TGTGCCAGCAGCCAAGACAGGGGCGGCTACACCTTC.

This clone has just one count. This rearrangement joins TRBV10-1 to TRBJ2-7; TRBD2 matches 8 bases. Trimming at V came to 9 bases and at J to 4 bases, leaving 14 bases not matched to a gene. Per germline, CDR1 WNHNN and CDR2 SYGVQD (reference sequence). This CDR3 region has 15 residues. The CDR3 is CARNPGGAKFYEQYF. The CDR3 nucleotides read TGCGCCAGGAATCCGGGGGGGGCTAAGTTTTACGAGCAGTACTTC.

The chain carries TRBV5-6 and TRBJ2-3; TRBD2 agrees at 11 bases. The V gene's germline CDR1 is SGHDT and CDR2 YYEEEE. The CDR3 runs 14 residues. Trimming cost V 4 bases and J 6 bases; bases outside gene matches: 4. The CDR3 protein is CASSPSGGLDTQYF. The CDR3 DNA reads as TGTGCCAGCAGCCCTAGCGGGGGGCTTGATACGCAGTATTTT.

V usage is TRBV30 and J usage is TRBJ2-3; a possible D gene is TRBD1 (6 bases). CDR1 and CDR2 (germline): GTSNPN, SVGIG (reference sequence). There are 15 residues in the CDR3. V lost 1 base and J 2 bases, leaving 13 bases between the germline ends. CDR3 sequence reads: CAWSDQGTPTDTQYF. CDR3 DNA sequence: TGTGCCTGGAGTGACCAGGGGACCCCCACAGATACGCAGTATTTT.

The rearrangement uses TRBV5-1 and TRBJ2-1; 11 nucleotides match TRBD2. Germline lookup yields CDR1 SGHRS and CDR2 YFSETQ. The junction had 5 bases not matched to a gene; V was cut back by 3 bases and J by 3 bases. The CDR3 contains 16 residues. The CDR3: CASSWGLADFYNEQFF. The CDR3 DNA reads TGCGCCAGCAGCTGGGGACTAGCGGACTTCTACAATGAGCAGTTCTTC.

This clone was seen only once. The genes are TRBV20-1 and TRBJ2-5; unclear D gene. Per the germline V gene, CDR1 is DFQATT and CDR2 is SNEGSKA (reference sequence). The CDR3 sequence is 11 residues long. With 3 bases removed from V and 7 bases from J, the gap between germline ends came to 9 bases. The CDR3 nucleotides read TGCAGTGCTAGTCAACCGAGGACCCAGTACTTC. Protein product: CSASQPRTQYF.

The chain couples TRBV5-4 to TRBJ1-1, with TRBD1 identical over 7 bases. The CDR3 is 15 residues long. The V gene's germline CDR1 is SGHNT and CDR2 YYREEE (reference sequence). J gave up 1 base and V 4 bases, and 7 bases lay outside the gene matches. CDR3 loop: CASSIANRGNTEAFF. The CDR3 DNA is TGTGCCAGCAGCATTGCAAACAGGGGGAACACTGAAGCTTTCTTT.

This sequence joins TRBV18 and TRBJ1-2; D possibly corresponds to TRBD1 (6 bases). Germline CDR1 KGHSH, CDR2 LQKENI. Deletions cut 6 bases from V and 0 bases from J, with 8 bases between. CDR3 length: 13 residues. The CDR3 is CASSRDTNYGYTF. For the CDR3, the DNA is TGTGCCAGCTCCCGGGACACTAACTATGGCTACACCTTC.

The V call is TRBV5-1, the J call TRBJ1-5; TRBD1 is a possible D gene (6 bases). Deletions cut 7 bases from V and 6 bases from J, with 20 bases between. The V gene's germline CDR1 is SGHRS and CDR2 YFSETQ. CDR3 length: 15 residues. CDR3 residues: CASRQDTGSTQPQHF. DNA for the CDR3: TGCGCCAGCCGCCAGGACACAGGGAGTACTCAGCCCCAGCATTTT.

This rearrangement joins TRBV9 to TRBJ2-2; D gene uncertain. Germline V gene data show CDR1 as SGDLS and CDR2 as YYNGEE. V shed 0 bases and J shed 4 bases, with 7 bases lying between them. The CDR3 runs to 14 residues. The CDR3 region is CASSVDPGTGELFF. The CDR3 DNA follows: TGTGCCAGCAGCGTAGATCCGGGCACCGGGGAGCTGTTTTTT.